This T cell receptor beta chain was identified during a study of T cells in Graves' hyperthyroidism and ophthalmopathy. Study-wide results and caveats: Blood also contained most expanded thyroid clonotypes above 0.001.

Enrolled ophthalmopathy patients presented with a Clinical Activity Score of at least 3, a NOSPECS grade of at least 4, and disease duration under 3 months. This clonotype has ten or more counts. Its antigen is unidentified. Germline CDR1 and CDR2: DFQATT and SNEGSKA (reference sequence). This CDR3 has 13 residues. The source material, RNA transcripts, was used to amplify TCR beta CDR3 regions. Primed by the HTBI set, a first-round RT-PCR was run on the TCR CDR3. TCRdb redid the calling of the multiplex PCR reads with MiXCR, one entry per CDR3 protein. This table holds more than 350,000 distinct CDR3 sequences, 12% to 15% found once.

Sequencing was done on a sample of blood. This sequence was found in a woman in her fifties or sixties with Graves' ophthalmopathy. V gene TRBV20-1 combines with J gene TRBJ2-7; TRBD1 aligns across 9 bases. For the CDR3, the DNA is TGCAGCCTTTTCGGGACAGGGTCCTACGAGCAGTACTTC. Its translation is CSLFGTGSYEQYF.